The clone carrying this TCR beta chain was detected only a few times. This sample is drawn from a study of shared clonotypes between healthy human individuals. The authors divided CD4+ cells into CD45RA+ naive and CD45RA-negative memory subsets. The protocol was immunoSEQ multiplex PCR, while the TCRdb copy is restricted to in-frame clones and leaves out a portion. This table holds approximately 700,000 clones, less than 80% found once. The CDR3 extends over 15 amino acids. Trimming cost V 1 base and J 4 bases, with 11 bases left between them. CDR1 SGHTA and CDR2 FQGNSA come from the germline V gene. This chain joins TRBV7-2 and TRBJ1-3; weak D call: TRBD1 (6 bases). The TCR was taken from a woman aged 25 to 39 in good health. Sequences were obtained from memory CD4+ T cells sorted from blood. Stated subset: CD45RA-negative fraction. This chain's CDR3 is CASSLVTGPGNTIYF. DNA of the CDR3: TGTGCCAGCAGCTTAGTTACAGGGCCGGGAAACACCATATATTTT. The variable domain in full, with the rest retrieved from reference TRBV7-2 and TRBJ1-3, is GAGVSQSPSNKVTEKGKDVELRCDPISGHTALYWYRQSLGQGLEFLIYFQGNSAPDKSGLPSDRFSAERTGGSVSTLTIQRTQQEDSAVYLCASSLVTGPGNTIYFGEGSWLTVV.